A single sample gave rise to the 17 T cell receptor beta chains below, sequenced in a study of CD8+ T cells in alopecia areata. Treatment meaning: oral pan-JAK inhibitor, 5-10 mg twice daily. Sequencing relied on a cDNA template that was reverse transcribed from extracted RNA. Generated by immunoSEQ multiplex PCR, the TCRdb table keeps only in-frame clones and is missing some. The sample includes about 120,000 clones, roughly three fifths of them seen just once. Material: CD8+ T cells sorted from blood, obtained at week 24, from a patient treated with tofacitinib. These receptors all stem from a human donor with alopecia areata.

Of note for this clone: Different DNA sequences within this sample yield the same CDR3. The gene calls are TRBV20-1 and TRBJ2-1; no definite D call. Trimming stripped 3 bases from V and 6 bases from J, with 3 bases between. The CDR3 covers 10 residues. The germline V gene has CDR1 DFQATT and CDR2 SNEGSKA (reference sequence). DNA of the CDR3: TGCAGTGCTAGTAGCAATGAGCAGTTCTTC. It specifies CSASSNEQFF.

The sample holds a few counts of this clone. The genes are TRBV5-1 and TRBJ2-7, with D perhaps TRBD1 (6 bases). The CDR3 is made up of 16 amino acids. Germline V gene data show CDR1 as SGHRS and CDR2 as YFSETQ. Trimming removed 0 bases from V and 2 bases from J, with 15 bases in between. CDR3 sequence (DNA): TGCGCCAGCAGCTTGGGTGGGACAACACTACCCTACGAGCAGTACTTC. Amino acids: CASSLGGTTLPYEQYF.

The chain carries TRBV5-1 and TRBJ2-1; 10 nucleotides line up with TRBD2. Germline loops: CDR1 SGHRS, CDR2 YFSETQ. J gave up 6 bases and V 5 bases, and 14 bases lay outside the gene matches. The length of the CDR3 is 17 residues. The CDR3, as DNA: TGCGCCAGCAGGACTAACCTAGCGGGGGTTAGGAGCAATGAGCAGTTCTTC. Translating gives CASRTNLAGVRSNEQFF.

This chain links TRBV27 with TRBJ2-5, with TRBD1 as a possible D gene (6 bases). Trimming cost V 5 bases and J 2 bases, with 9 bases left between them. Germline loops: CDR1 MNHEY, CDR2 SMNVEV (reference sequence). The CDR3 has 13 residues. The CDR3 nucleotides read TGTGCCAGCAGTCTGGACAGTCAAGAGACCCAGTACTTC. It yields the protein CASSLDSQETQYF.

The chain recombines TRBV7-9 with TRBJ2-7; D is unclear. CDR1 is SEHNR, CDR2 FQNEAQ, per germline (reference sequence). The CDR3 totals 14 residues. Trimming removed 5 bases from V and 6 bases from J, with 17 bases in between. The CDR3 protein is CASSPHEPWAEQYF. As DNA, the CDR3 is TGTGCCAGCAGCCCCCACGAGCCCTGGGCCGAGCAGTACTTC. The full variable domain, its missing parts supplied by reference TRBV7-9 and TRBJ2-7, is DTGVSQNPRHKITKRGQNVTFRCDPISEHNRLYWYRQTLGQGPEFLTYFQNEAQLEKSRLLSDRFSAERPKGSFSTLEIQRTEQGDSAMYLCASSPHEPWAEQYFGPGTRLTVT.

This clone has only a few counts. The chain couples TRBV5-6 to TRBJ1-4, with D uncertain. Trimming removed 2 bases at V and 11 bases at J, with 13 bases between. In germline, CDR1 is SGHDT, CDR2 YYEEEE. The CDR3 sequence is 13 residues long. The CDR3 reads CASSFQTSAKLFF. Written as DNA, the CDR3 is TGTGCCAGCAGCTTTCAGACATCAGCCAAACTGTTTTTT.

CDR3 amino acids: CASSVSGINSPLHF. Here the CDR3 DNA reads TGTGCCAGCAGCGTATCAGGGATTAATTCACCCCTCCACTTT. The chain has TRBV9 and TRBJ1-6, with D possibly matching TRBD1 (5 bases). This CDR3 region has 14 residues. Per germline, CDR1 SGDLS and CDR2 YYNGEE. The V end was cut by 1 base, the J end by 6 bases, with 8 bases between.

This clone was seen only a few times. The chain uses TRBV11-3 and TRBJ2-1; a possible D gene is TRBD2 (6 bases). V dropped 5 bases and J dropped 7 bases, with 12 bases sitting between them. Germline V gives CDR1 SGHNT, CDR2 YENEEA. The length of the CDR3 is 13 residues. This CDR3 reads CASSPAEGNEQFF. DNA of the CDR3: TGTGCCAGCAGCCCTGCGGAGGGGAATGAGCAGTTCTTC.

The chain uses TRBV15 and TRBJ1-1; the D gene is possibly TRBD1 (5 bases). The CDR3 loop spans 15 amino acids. CDR1 and CDR2 from the germline V gene are LNHNV and YYDKDF (reference sequence). V lost 7 bases and J lost 7, with 22 bases in between. Here the CDR3 DNA reads TGTGCCACCAAGCTTCCCAGGGAGGGGAACGATGAAGCTTTCTTT. This codes for CATKLPREGNDEAFF.

This chain joins TRBV7-8 and TRBJ1-1, with D possibly TRBD1 on 6 matching bases. V lost 1 base and J lost 8, with 8 bases in between. This CDR3 region has 12 residues. The germline V gene encodes CDR1 SGHVS and CDR2 FQNEAQ. CDR3 nucleotide sequence: TGTGCCAGCAGCTTAGACAGGGACGAAGCTTTCTTT. This translates into CASSLDRDEAFF.

This chain links TRBV9 with TRBJ1-6; D is undetermined. The CDR3 is 15 amino acids. Per germline, CDR1 SGDLS and CDR2 YYNGEE. Between the trimmed V and J ends, which lost 0 bases and 8 bases, there was a span of 12 bases. In DNA form, the CDR3 reads TGTGCCAGCAGCGTAGAAGGGAACGAGGATTCACCCCTCCACTTT. It encodes CASSVEGNEDSPLHF.

This chain connects TRBV19 to TRBJ2-5; possibly TRBD2 for D (5 bases). Deletions cut 6 bases from V and 5 bases from J, with 13 bases between. This CDR3 is built from 13 residues. The germline V gene has CDR1 LNHDA and CDR2 SQIVND (reference sequence). CDR3 nucleotides: TGTGCCAGTAGATCGAGGGTACCGGAGACCCAGTACTTC. This sequence encodes CASRSRVPETQYF.

The chain combines TRBV15 with TRBJ1-2, with D perhaps matching TRBD1 (5 bases). V was clipped by 6 bases and J by 2 bases, with 13 bases between them. CDR3 size: 14 residues. Germline CDR1 is LNHNV and CDR2 is YYDKDF (reference sequence). CDR3 sequence: CATSEGRGNYGYTF. DNA of the CDR3: TGTGCCACCAGTGAGGGTCGGGGGAACTATGGCTACACCTTC.

The CDR3 protein is CSVGREGPSYEQYF. CDR3 sequence (DNA): TGCAGCGTTGGTCGAGAAGGGCCGTCCTACGAGCAGTACTTC. The gene calls are TRBV29-1 and TRBJ2-7; D is unclear. Germline CDR1 is SQVTM and CDR2 is ANQGSEA. The CDR3 is made up of 14 amino acids. Trimming left V 4 bases short and J 1 base short, with 14 bases between.

The genes are TRBV4-3 and TRBJ2-3, with 7 bases aligning to TRBD2. Germline-derived CDR1 and CDR2 are LGHNA and YSLEER. V dropped 3 bases and J dropped 4; count of bases not matched to a gene: 7. The CDR3 consists of 15 residues. The CDR3 DNA follows: TGCGCCAGCAGCCATGAAACTGGGAGGGCAGATACGCAGTATTTT. It is translated as CASSHETGRADTQYF.

The genes are TRBV7-9 and TRBJ1-2; 9 positions agree with TRBD1. V was pared by 5 bases and J by 7 bases, with 8 bases of the junction left unmatched. Germline V gene data show CDR1 as SEHNR and CDR2 as FQNEAQ (reference sequence). The CDR3 contains 14 residues. In nucleotides, the CDR3 is TGTGCCAGCAGCAAAGTCGGGACAGGGTTTGGCTACACCTTC. The encoded protein is CASSKVGTGFGYTF.

The V gene is TRBV7-9, the J gene TRBJ2-7, with 12 positions matching TRBD1. The CDR3 loop spans 15 amino acids. Germline CDR1 reads SEHNR; CDR2 reads FQNEAQ (reference sequence). V lost 7 bases to trimming and J lost 4 bases; unmatched junction nucleotides: 8. The CDR3 spells CASTPGQGAYYEQYF. For the CDR3, the DNA is TGTGCCAGCACACCGGGACAGGGGGCTTATTACGAGCAGTACTTC.